The 26 T cell receptor beta chains below all came from one sample that was sequenced in a study of T cell responses to AZD1222 COVID-19 vaccine. TCRdb keeps only in-frame clones here, not all; method: immunoSEQ multiplex PCR. The sample lists 90,000 to 150,000 clones; roughly 90% were seen once. The material sequenced was peripheral blood, taken on day 0 of AZD1222 vaccination. The receptor source for this set is an adult in good health.

J is TRBJ1-5 and V is TRBV18; 8 bases are shared with TRBD1. V was clipped by 1 base and J by 7 bases; unmatched bases: 9. Germline V gene data show CDR1 as KGHSH and CDR2 as LQKENI. This CDR3 is 16 amino acids long. Here the CDR3 reads CASSPLGTGGEQPQHF. CDR3 nucleotide sequence: TGTGCCAGCTCACCACTTGGGACAGGCGGTGAACAGCCCCAGCATTTT.

This clone was seen a single time. The chain joins TRBV5-4 to TRBJ1-2, with TRBD1 matching 9 bases. The length of the CDR3 is 17 residues. Germline values: CDR1 SGHNT, CDR2 YYREEE (reference sequence). The V and J ends lost 0 bases and 7 bases, in that order; junction bases with no gene match: 13. The CDR3 spells CASSLGLLLTGGGGYTF. The CDR3 region has the DNA TGTGCCAGCAGCTTGGGTCTCCTACTGACAGGGGGTGGTGGCTACACCTTC.

V is TRBV5-1 and J is TRBJ1-1, with D uncertain. The CDR3 sequence is 14 residues long. The ends were cut back, 4 bases at V and 4 bases at J, with 14 bases in the middle. CDR1 SGHRS and CDR2 YFSETQ come from the germline V gene. The CDR3 bases are TGCGCCAGCAGCCCGTTTCGAGGTGGCACTGAAGCTTTCTTT. It translates to CASSPFRGGTEAFF.

This chain connects TRBV29-1 to TRBJ1-2; D ambiguous. The CDR3 totals 12 residues. CDR1 SQVTM and CDR2 ANQGSEA come from the germline V gene. V shed 7 bases and J shed 7 bases, with 16 bases lying between them. CDR3 in DNA: TGCAGCGCCTCAAGATCTAGTACTGGCTACACCTTC. As protein: CSASRSSTGYTF.

J is TRBJ2-3 and V is TRBV24-1; TRBD2 matches 10 bases. CDR1 and CDR2 from the germline V gene are KGHDR and SFDVKD. The J segment lost 0 bases and the V segment lost 10 bases, leaving 6 bases of the junction unmatched. CDR3 length: 15 amino acids. The CDR3 nucleotides are TGTGCCACTTCAATGGGACTAGCGAGCACAGATACGCAGTATTTT. Translated, it gives CATSMGLASTDTQYF.

Regarding this clone: Sequence at one end of the junction differs from germline and may be a read error. This chain joins TRBV15 and TRBJ2-1; D remains unclear. This CDR3 comprises 13 residues. The germline gives CDR1 LNHNV, CDR2 YYDKDF (reference sequence). The chain's CDR3 is CATSRDISNKQFF. The CDR3 coding sequence is TGTGCCACCAGCAGAGATATTAGCAATAAGCAGTTCTTC.

This clone appeared once. This chain's CDR3 is CASIRTSGSTDTQYF. The CDR3 region has the DNA TGTGCCAGCATCCGGACTAGCGGGAGCACAGATACGCAGTATTTT. V usage is TRBV5-5 and J usage is TRBJ2-3, with 11 bases matching TRBD2. Unmatched junction bases numbered 3, after V lost 6 bases and J lost 0 bases. The CDR3 extends over 15 amino acids. In germline, CDR1 is SGHKS, CDR2 YYEKEE (reference sequence).

This sequence joins TRBV7-2 and TRBJ1-6; 7 bases are a match to TRBD1. CDR3 size: 16 residues. CDR1 and CDR2 (germline): SGHTA, FQGNSA. Trimming removed 5 bases from V and 5 bases from J; junction bases left unmatched: 9. The CDR3 spells CASSRGQPGDNSPLHF. The CDR3 DNA sequence: TGTGCCAGCAGCCGGGGACAGCCAGGAGATAATTCACCCCTCCACTTT.

This clone appeared a single time. The gene calls are TRBV28 and TRBJ2-3; 7 nucleotides match TRBD1. The V and J ends lost 4 bases and 0 bases, in that order; junction bases with no gene match: 1. The CDR3 sequence is 14 residues long. Germline V lookup: CDR1 MDHEN, CDR2 SYDVKM. CDR3 sequence reads: CASSWDSSTDTQYF. The DNA of the CDR3 is TGTGCCAGCAGTTGGGACAGTAGCACAGATACGCAGTATTTT.

V is TRBV19 and J is TRBJ1-2; D uncertain. Between the trimmed V and J ends, which lost 4 bases and 6 bases, there was a span of 9 bases. CDR3 size: 12 residues. Germline V gene data show CDR1 as LNHDA and CDR2 as SQIVND (reference sequence). CDR3 nucleotide sequence: TGTGCCAGTAGTACAACAAGCAATGGCTACACCTTC. Its translation is CASSTTSNGYTF.

The chain employs TRBV19 and TRBJ2-3; TRBD1 is a possible D gene (6 bases). Trimming left V 5 bases short and J 4 bases short, with 13 bases between. Germline V gives CDR1 LNHDA, CDR2 SQIVND (reference sequence). The CDR3 loop spans 14 amino acids. Written as DNA, the CDR3 is TGTGCCAGTAGTGCGAGGCAGGGGCCAGATACGCAGTATTTT. It specifies CASSARQGPDTQYF.

This sequence joins TRBV9 and TRBJ2-3; weak D call: TRBD2 (6 bases). Trimming shortened V by 3 bases and J by 7 bases, and 18 bases separated the two germline ends. Germline CDR1 and CDR2: SGDLS and YYNGEE. This CDR3 is built from 15 residues. The CDR3 is CASSAPTGRGYTQYF. Written as DNA, the CDR3 is TGTGCCAGCAGCGCCCCTACTGGGCGGGGCTATACGCAGTATTTT.

CDR3 sequence: CASRRQGINTEAFF. Here the CDR3 DNA reads TGCGCCAGCAGGAGACAGGGAATAAACACTGAAGCTTTCTTT. J is TRBJ1-1 and V is TRBV5-1, with TRBD1 identical over 7 bases. V lost 5 bases, J lost 2 bases, and 6 bases stayed unmatched. This CDR3 comprises 14 residues. Germline lookup yields CDR1 SGHRS and CDR2 YFSETQ.

V is TRBV5-4 and J is TRBJ1-2; D is ambiguous. The CDR3 totals 13 residues. With 4 bases removed from V and 8 bases from J, the gap between germline ends came to 15 bases. CDR1 and CDR2 (germline): SGHNT, YYREEE (reference sequence). CDR3 protein: CASSPPVGGGYTF. CDR3 in DNA: TGTGCCAGCAGCCCGCCGGTGGGTGGCGGCTACACCTTC. Using reference TRBV5-4 and TRBJ1-2 for the parts outside the CDR3, the full variable domain is ETGVTQSPTHLIKTRGQQVTLRCSSQSGHNTVSWYQQALGQGPQFIFQYYREEENGRGNFPPRFSGLQFPNYSSELNVNALELDDSALYLCASSPPVGGGYTFGSGTRLTVV.

V and J are TRBV9 and TRBJ2-1, with 7 bases matching TRBD2. CDR1 SGDLS and CDR2 YYNGEE come from the germline V gene. The J segment lost 5 bases and the V segment lost 0 bases, leaving 8 bases of the junction unmatched. The CDR3 consists of 16 residues. Here the CDR3 reads CASSVGLADGNNEQFF. CDR3 coding DNA: TGTGCCAGCAGCGTAGGGCTAGCGGACGGTAACAATGAGCAGTTCTTC.

The CDR3 coding sequence is TGTGCCAGCAGCCGTCCCAGGGATAACTATGGCTACACCTTC. Protein product: CASSRPRDNYGYTF. J is TRBJ1-2 and V is TRBV5-6; tentatively, D is TRBD1 (5 bases). V was pared by 4 bases and J by 1 base, with 11 bases between. The CDR3 runs to 14 residues. Germline CDR1 is SGHDT and CDR2 is YYEEEE.

The gene calls are TRBV6-5 and TRBJ1-2; 7 nucleotides agree with TRBD1. Germline V gene sequence: CDR1 MNHEY, CDR2 SVGAGI. The V and J ends lost 6 bases and 4 bases, in that order; junction bases with no gene match: 5. CDR3 size: 13 residues. DNA for the CDR3: TGTGCCAGCAGAAACGACAGGGTCTATGGCTACACCTTC. This translates into CASRNDRVYGYTF.

This sequence joins TRBV28 and TRBJ1-2; D may be TRBD1 (5 bases). This CDR3 spans 17 amino acids. With 5 bases removed from V and 4 bases from J, the gap between germline ends came to 23 bases. The germline gives CDR1 MDHEN, CDR2 SYDVKM. The CDR3 here is CASSRLGTARVGYGYTF. CDR3 nucleotide sequence: TGTGCCAGCAGTCGACTGGGGACGGCCAGAGTTGGCTATGGCTACACCTTC.

The chain employs TRBV6-6 and TRBJ2-7; D possibly uses TRBD1 or TRBD2 (5 bases each). Germline-derived CDR1 and CDR2 are MNHNY and SVGAGI (reference sequence). Trimming removed 4 bases at V and 2 bases at J, with 12 bases between. The CDR3 consists of 14 residues. The CDR3 DNA sequence: TGTGCCAGCAGTTGGACCGGGGCACCCTACGAGCAGTACTTC. Amino acid sequence: CASSWTGAPYEQYF.

In its sample, this clone was seen once. V usage is TRBV19 and J usage is TRBJ1-5, with TRBD1 identical over 7 bases. The germline V gene encodes CDR1 LNHDA and CDR2 SQIVND (reference sequence). V gave up 7 bases and J gave up 6 bases; unmatched junction bases: 6. CDR3 length equals 13 residues. For the CDR3, the DNA is TGTGCCAGTACCCCGACAGGGACTCAGCCCCAGCATTTT. This sequence encodes CASTPTGTQPQHF.

The V call is TRBV2, the J call TRBJ2-2; tentatively, D is TRBD2 (5 bases). The V gene's germline CDR1 is SNHLY and CDR2 FYNNEI. This CDR3 region has 15 residues. Trimming shortened V by 3 bases and J by 6 bases, and 14 bases separated the two germline ends. This chain's CDR3 is CASSDVPRGPGELFF. The CDR3 nucleotides are TGTGCCAGCAGTGACGTTCCCCGAGGGCCCGGGGAGCTGTTTTTT. Complete variable domain (other parts from reference TRBV2 and TRBJ2-2): EPEVTQTPSHQVTQMGQEVILRCVPISNHLYFYWYRQILGQKVEFLVSFYNNEISEKSEIFDDQFSVERPDGSNFTLKIRSTKLEDSAMYFCASSDVPRGPGELFFGEGSRLTVL.

The chain combines TRBV24-1 with TRBJ2-7; 10 bases match TRBD2. With V trimmed by 4 bases and J by 4 bases, 9 bases remained unmatched. Per germline, CDR1 KGHDR and CDR2 SFDVKD. The length of the CDR3 is 16 residues. The CDR3 region is CATSDNSGRAFYEQYF. CDR3 sequence (DNA): TGTGCCACCAGTGACAACAGCGGGAGGGCCTTTTACGAGCAGTACTTC.

The CDR3 here is CASSLRLAGGHEQFF. The CDR3, as DNA: TGTGCCAGCTCACTTCGACTAGCGGGAGGTCATGAGCAGTTCTTC. The rearrangement joins TRBV18 to TRBJ2-1; 13 bases fit TRBD2. From germline, CDR1 is KGHSH and CDR2 LQKENI. V shed 4 bases and J 8 bases; nucleotides not matched to a gene: 5. The CDR3 totals 15 residues.

V usage is TRBV2 and J usage is TRBJ1-5, with 8 nucleotides matching TRBD1. The CDR3 totals 15 residues. The germline V gene encodes CDR1 SNHLY and CDR2 FYNNEI. J was trimmed by 8 bases and V by 8 bases; bases with no gene match: 14. CDR3 in amino acids: CASLAGQAPGEPQHF. CDR3 nucleotide sequence: TGTGCCAGCCTGGCGGGACAGGCCCCGGGGGAGCCCCAGCATTTT.

This chain links TRBV5-1 with TRBJ1-6; no definite D call. The CDR3 length is 15 residues. V was pared by 1 base and J by 8 bases, with 13 bases between. The germline gives CDR1 SGHRS, CDR2 YFSETQ. The CDR3 DNA follows: TGCGCCAGCAGCTTGAACAGCCCGAAGGATTCACCCCTCCACTTT. Translating gives CASSLNSPKDSPLHF. The full variable domain, with the rest looked up from reference TRBV5-1 and TRBJ1-6, is KAGVTQTPRYLIKTRGQQVTLSCSPISGHRSVSWYQQTPGQGLQFLFEYFSETQRNKGNFPGRFSGRQFSNSRSEMNVSTLELGDSALYLCASSLNSPKDSPLHFGNGTRLTVT.

The chain links TRBV18 to TRBJ1-2; D remains unclear. This CDR3 has 16 amino acids. Trimming removed 3 bases at V and 0 bases at J, with 14 bases between. Germline loops: CDR1 KGHSH, CDR2 LQKENI. In nucleotides, the CDR3 is TGTGCCAGCTCACCTGGAGCTCTCCCAGCTAACTATGGCTACACCTTC. Its translation is CASSPGALPANYGYTF.